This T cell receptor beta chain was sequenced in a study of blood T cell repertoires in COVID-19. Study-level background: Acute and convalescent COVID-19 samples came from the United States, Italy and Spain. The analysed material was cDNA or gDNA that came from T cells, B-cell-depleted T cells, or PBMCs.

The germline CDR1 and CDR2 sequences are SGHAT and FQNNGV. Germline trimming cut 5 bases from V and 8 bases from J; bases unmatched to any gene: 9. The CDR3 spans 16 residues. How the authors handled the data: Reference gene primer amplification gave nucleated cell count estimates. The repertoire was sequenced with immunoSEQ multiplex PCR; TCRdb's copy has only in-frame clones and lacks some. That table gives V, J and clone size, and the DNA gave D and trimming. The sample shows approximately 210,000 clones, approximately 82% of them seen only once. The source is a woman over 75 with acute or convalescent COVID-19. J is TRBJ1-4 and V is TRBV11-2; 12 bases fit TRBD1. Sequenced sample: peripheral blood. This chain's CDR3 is CASSAGQGARGEKLFF. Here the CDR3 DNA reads TGTGCCAGCAGCGCGGGACAGGGGGCGCGGGGGGAAAAACTGTTTTTT.